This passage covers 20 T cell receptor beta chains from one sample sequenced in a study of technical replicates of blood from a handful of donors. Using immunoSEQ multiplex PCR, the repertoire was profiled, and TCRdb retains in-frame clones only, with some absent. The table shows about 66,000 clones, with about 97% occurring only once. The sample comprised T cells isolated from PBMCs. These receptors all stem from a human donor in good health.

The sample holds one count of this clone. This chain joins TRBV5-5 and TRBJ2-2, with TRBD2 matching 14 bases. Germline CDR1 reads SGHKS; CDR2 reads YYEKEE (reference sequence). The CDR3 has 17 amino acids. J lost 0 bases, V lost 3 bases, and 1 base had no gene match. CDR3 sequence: CASSWGLAGANTGELFF. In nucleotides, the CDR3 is TGTGCCAGCAGCTGGGGACTAGCGGGAGCGAACACCGGGGAGCTGTTTTTT.

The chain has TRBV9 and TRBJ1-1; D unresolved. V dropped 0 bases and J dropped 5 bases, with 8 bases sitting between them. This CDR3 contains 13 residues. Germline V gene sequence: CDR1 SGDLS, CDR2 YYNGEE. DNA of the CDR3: TGTGCCAGCAGCGTAGGAGGGAGAACTGAAGCTTTCTTT. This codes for CASSVGGRTEAFF.

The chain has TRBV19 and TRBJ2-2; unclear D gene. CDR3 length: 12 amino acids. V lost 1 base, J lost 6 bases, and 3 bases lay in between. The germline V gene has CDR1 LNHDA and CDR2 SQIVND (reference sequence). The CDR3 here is CASSIASGELFF. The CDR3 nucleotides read TGTGCCAGTAGTATAGCATCCGGGGAGCTGTTTTTT.

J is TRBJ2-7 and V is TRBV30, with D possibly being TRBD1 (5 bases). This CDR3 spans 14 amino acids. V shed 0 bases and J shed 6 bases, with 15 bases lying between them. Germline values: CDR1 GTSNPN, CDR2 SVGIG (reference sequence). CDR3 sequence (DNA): TGTGCCTGGAGTGTCGGCGCAGGGTCTGGCGAGCAGTACTTC. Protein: CAWSVGAGSGEQYF.

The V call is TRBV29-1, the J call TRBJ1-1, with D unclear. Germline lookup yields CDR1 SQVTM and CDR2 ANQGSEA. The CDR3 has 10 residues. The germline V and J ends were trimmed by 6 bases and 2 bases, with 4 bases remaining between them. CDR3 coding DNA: TGCAGCGTATTAAACACTGAAGCTTTCTTT. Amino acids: CSVLNTEAFF. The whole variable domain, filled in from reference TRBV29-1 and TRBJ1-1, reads SAVISQKPSRDICQRGTSLTIQCQVDSQVTMMFWYRQQPGQSLTLIATANQGSEATYESGFVIDKFPISRPNLTFSTLTVSNMSPEDSSIYLCSVLNTEAFFGQGTRLTVV.

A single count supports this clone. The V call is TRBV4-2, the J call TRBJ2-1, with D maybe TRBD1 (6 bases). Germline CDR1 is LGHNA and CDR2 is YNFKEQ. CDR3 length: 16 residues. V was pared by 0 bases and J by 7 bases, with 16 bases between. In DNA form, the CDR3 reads TGTGCCAGCAGCCAAGATCTGGGGGCTAGGTCGAATGAGCAGTTCTTC. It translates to CASSQDLGARSNEQFF.

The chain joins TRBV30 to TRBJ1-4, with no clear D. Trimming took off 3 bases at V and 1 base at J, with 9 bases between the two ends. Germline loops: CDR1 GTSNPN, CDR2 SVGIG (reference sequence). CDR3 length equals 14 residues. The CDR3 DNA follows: TGTGCCTGGAGGCGGATGTTAACTAATGAAAAACTGTTTTTT. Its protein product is CAWRRMLTNEKLFF.

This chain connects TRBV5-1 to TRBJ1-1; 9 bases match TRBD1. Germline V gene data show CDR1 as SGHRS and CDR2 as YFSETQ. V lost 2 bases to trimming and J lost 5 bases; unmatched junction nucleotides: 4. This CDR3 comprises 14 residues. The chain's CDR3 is CASSLTGGRTEAFF. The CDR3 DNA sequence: TGCGCCAGCAGCTTAACAGGGGGCAGGACTGAAGCTTTCTTT.

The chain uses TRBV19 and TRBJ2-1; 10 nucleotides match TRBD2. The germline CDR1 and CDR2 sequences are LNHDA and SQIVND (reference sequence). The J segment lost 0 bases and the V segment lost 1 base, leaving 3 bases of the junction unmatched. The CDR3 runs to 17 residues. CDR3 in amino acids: CASSIGAGGPSYNEQFF. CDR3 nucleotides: TGTGCCAGTAGTATAGGAGCGGGAGGGCCCTCCTACAATGAGCAGTTCTTC.

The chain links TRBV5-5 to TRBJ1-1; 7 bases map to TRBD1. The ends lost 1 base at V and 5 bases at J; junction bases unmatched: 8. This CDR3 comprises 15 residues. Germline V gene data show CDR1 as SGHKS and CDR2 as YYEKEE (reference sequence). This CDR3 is CASSLYDRDFTEAFF. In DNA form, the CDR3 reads TGTGCCAGCAGCTTGTATGACAGGGACTTTACTGAAGCTTTCTTT.

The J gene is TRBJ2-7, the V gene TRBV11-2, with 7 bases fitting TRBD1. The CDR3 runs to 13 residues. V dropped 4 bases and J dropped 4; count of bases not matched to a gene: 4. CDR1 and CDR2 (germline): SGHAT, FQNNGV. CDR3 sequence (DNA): TGTGCCAGCAGCTCCGAGACAGGGTACGAGCAGTACTTC. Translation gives CASSSETGYEQYF.

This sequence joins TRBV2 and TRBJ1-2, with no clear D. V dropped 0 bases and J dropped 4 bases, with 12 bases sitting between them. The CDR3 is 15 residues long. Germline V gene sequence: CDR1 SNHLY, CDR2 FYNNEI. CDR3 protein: CASSEAHGLTYGYTF. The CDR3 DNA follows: TGTGCCAGCAGTGAAGCGCACGGGTTAACCTATGGCTACACCTTC.

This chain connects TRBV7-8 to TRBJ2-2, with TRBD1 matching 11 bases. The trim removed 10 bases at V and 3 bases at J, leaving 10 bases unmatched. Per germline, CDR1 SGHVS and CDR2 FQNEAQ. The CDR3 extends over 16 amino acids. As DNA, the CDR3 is TGTGCCACCCGCCCGTGGACAGGGGGCTACACCGGGGAGCTGTTTTTT. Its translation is CATRPWTGGYTGELFF.

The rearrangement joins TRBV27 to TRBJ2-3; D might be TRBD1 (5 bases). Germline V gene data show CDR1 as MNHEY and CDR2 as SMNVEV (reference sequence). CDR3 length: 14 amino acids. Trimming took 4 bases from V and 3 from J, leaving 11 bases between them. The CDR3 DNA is TGTGCCAGCAGTTATCAGGGCCGGACAGATACGCAGTATTTT. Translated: CASSYQGRTDTQYF.

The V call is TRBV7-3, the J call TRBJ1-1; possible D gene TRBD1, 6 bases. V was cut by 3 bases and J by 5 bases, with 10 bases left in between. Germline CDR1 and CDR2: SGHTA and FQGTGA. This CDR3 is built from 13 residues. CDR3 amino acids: CASSFTGSTEAFF. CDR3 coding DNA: TGTGCCAGCAGCTTTACAGGGTCAACTGAAGCTTTCTTT.

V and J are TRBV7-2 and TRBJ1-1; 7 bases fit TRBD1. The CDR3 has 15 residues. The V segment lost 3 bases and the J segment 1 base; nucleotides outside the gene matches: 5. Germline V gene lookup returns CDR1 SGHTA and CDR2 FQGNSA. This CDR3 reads CASSLHRDRNTEAFF. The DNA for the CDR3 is TGTGCCAGCAGCTTGCACCGGGACAGGAACACTGAAGCTTTCTTT.

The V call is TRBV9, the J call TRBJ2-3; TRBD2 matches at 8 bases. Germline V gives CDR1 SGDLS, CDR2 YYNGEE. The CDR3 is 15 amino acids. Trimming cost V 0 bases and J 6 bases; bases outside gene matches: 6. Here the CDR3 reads CASSVGPAGGDTQYF. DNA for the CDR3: TGTGCCAGCAGCGTAGGGCCCGCGGGAGGTGATACGCAGTATTTT.

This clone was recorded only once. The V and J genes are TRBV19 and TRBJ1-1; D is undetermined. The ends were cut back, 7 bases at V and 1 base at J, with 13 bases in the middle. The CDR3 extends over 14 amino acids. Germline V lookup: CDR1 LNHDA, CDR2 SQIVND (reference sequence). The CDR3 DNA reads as TGTGCCAGTACGGGCCCTCGGGGGAACACTGAAGCTTTCTTT. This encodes CASTGPRGNTEAFF.

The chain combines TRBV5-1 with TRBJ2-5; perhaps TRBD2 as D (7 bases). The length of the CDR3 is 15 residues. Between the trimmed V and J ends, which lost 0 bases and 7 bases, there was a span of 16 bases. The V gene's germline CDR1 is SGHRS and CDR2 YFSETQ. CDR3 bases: TGCGCCAGCAGCTTGGCCGTAGGGGGGGAAGGGACCCAGTACTTC. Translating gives CASSLAVGGEGTQYF.

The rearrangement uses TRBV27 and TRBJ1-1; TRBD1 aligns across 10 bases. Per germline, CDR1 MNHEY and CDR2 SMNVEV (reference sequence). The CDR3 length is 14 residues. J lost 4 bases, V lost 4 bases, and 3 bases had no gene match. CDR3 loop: CASSWTGGATEAFF. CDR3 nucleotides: TGTGCCAGCAGTTGGACAGGGGGAGCCACTGAAGCTTTCTTT.